This passage covers 12 T cell receptor beta chains from one sample sequenced in a study of cytomegalovirus exposure and HLA in healthy donors. Assay: immunoSEQ multiplex PCR; the TCRdb copy retains only in-frame clones and omits some. The profile covers roughly 260,000 clones, with just under 90% appearing a single time and around 3% taken by the ten largest. Material for sequencing was PBMCs. Receptors were obtained from a man aged 18 to 35 in good health and CMV-seronegative.

This clone was recorded only once. This chain joins TRBV18 and TRBJ2-2; D not resolved. The CDR3 sequence is 16 residues long. Trimming took 6 bases from V and 0 from J, leaving 14 bases between them. Germline V gives CDR1 KGHSH, CDR2 LQKENI. The CDR3 bases are TGTGCCAGCTCTTATGCCGACTTCACGAACACCGGGGAGCTGTTTTTT. This sequence encodes CASSYADFTNTGELFF.

The chain is built from TRBV10-2 and TRBJ2-1; 7 bases are a match to TRBD1. Germline V lookup: CDR1 WSHSY, CDR2 SAAADI. The CDR3 spans 13 residues. V dropped 6 bases and J dropped 5; count of bases not matched to a gene: 4. CDR3: CASRRTGNNEQFF. The CDR3, as DNA: TGCGCCAGCAGGAGGACAGGAAACAATGAGCAGTTCTTC.

The chain is built from TRBV7-9 and TRBJ1-2; 9 positions match TRBD1. After removal of 1 base from V and 8 bases from J, the junction contained 11 bases not matched to a gene. Germline CDR1 is SEHNR and CDR2 is FQNEAQ (reference sequence). This CDR3 is 16 amino acids long. CDR3 nucleotide sequence: TGTGCCAGCAGCTTAGGGGGGACAGGGACTAGGCTCGGCTACACCTTC. It translates to CASSLGGTGTRLGYTF.

The chain employs TRBV11-3 and TRBJ1-4; D is possibly TRBD1 (5 bases). V was clipped by 1 base and J by 6 bases, with 9 bases between them. This CDR3 contains 14 residues. The V gene's germline CDR1 is SGHNT and CDR2 YENEEA. CDR3 residues: CASSLGPGDEKLFF. The CDR3 bases are TGTGCCAGCAGCTTAGGCCCGGGGGATGAAAAACTGTTTTTT.

Comments on this clone: Other DNA sequences in the same sample also yield this CDR3. The chain recombines TRBV28 with TRBJ1-1; D not resolved. Germline loops: CDR1 MDHEN, CDR2 SYDVKM. The CDR3 loop spans 13 amino acids. The V end was cut by 5 bases, the J end by 0 bases, with 7 bases between. As DNA, the CDR3 is TGTGCCAGCAGTCTAACAGTGAACACTGAAGCTTTCTTT. This encodes CASSLTVNTEAFF. The variable domain in full, completed from reference TRBV28 and TRBJ1-1, reads DVKVTQSSRYLVKRTGEKVFLECVQDMDHENMFWYRQDPGLGLRLIYFSYDVKMKEKGDIPEGYSVSREKKERFSLILESASTNQTSMYLCASSLTVNTEAFFGQGTRLTVV.

The chain is built from TRBV7-2 and TRBJ2-7; D remains ambiguous. CDR1 is SGHTA, CDR2 FQGNSA, per germline. Between the trimmed V and J ends, which lost 5 bases and 7 bases, there was a span of 15 bases. The CDR3 contains 13 residues. The CDR3 loop reads CASSPNIAFEQYF. The CDR3 nucleotides are TGTGCCAGCAGCCCTAATATAGCTTTTGAGCAGTACTTC. Using reference TRBV7-2 and TRBJ2-7 for the parts outside the CDR3, the full variable domain is GAGVSQSPSNKVTEKGKDVELRCDPISGHTALYWYRQSLGQGLEFLIYFQGNSAPDKSGLPSDRFSAERTGGSVSTLTIQRTQQEDSAVYLCASSPNIAFEQYFGPGTRLTVT.

V usage is TRBV30 and J usage is TRBJ2-7; maybe TRBD1 (7 bases). This CDR3 is 14 amino acids long. V lost 0 bases and J 3 bases, leaving 12 bases between the germline ends. Germline values: CDR1 GTSNPN, CDR2 SVGIG (reference sequence). The CDR3 DNA follows: TGTGCCTGGAGTGTACGGCAGGGGGGCTACGAGCAGTACTTC. Amino acids: CAWSVRQGGYEQYF.

The rearrangement links TRBV9 to TRBJ1-1; D unclear. This CDR3 is 13 amino acids long. Deletions cut 2 bases from V and 4 bases from J, with 9 bases between. Germline lookup yields CDR1 SGDLS and CDR2 YYNGEE. CDR3 in amino acids: CASSVQITTEAFF. The CDR3 nucleotides read TGTGCCAGCAGCGTTCAGATTACCACTGAAGCTTTCTTT.

The V and J genes are TRBV7-7 and TRBJ2-5; TRBD1 matches 9 bases. The V segment lost 0 bases and the J segment 4 bases; nucleotides outside the gene matches: 9. The V gene's germline CDR1 is SSHAT and CDR2 FNYEAQ (reference sequence). The CDR3 length is 17 residues. The CDR3 sequence: CASSLAIGTGKGETQYF. The CDR3 DNA reads as TGTGCCAGCAGCTTAGCGATCGGGACAGGGAAAGGAGAGACCCAGTACTTC.

The V call is TRBV28, the J call TRBJ1-2, with 7 bases matching TRBD1. V shed 7 bases, J shed 8 bases, and the junction held 10 bases outside the gene matches. CDR3 size: 13 residues. Germline V gene lookup returns CDR1 MDHEN and CDR2 SYDVKM. DNA for the CDR3: TGTGCCAGCAAAACCCCAGGGGGGCGAGGCTACACCTTC. It encodes CASKTPGGRGYTF.

The genes are TRBV5-4 and TRBJ2-7; 9 nucleotides align to TRBD1. This CDR3 has 17 amino acids. In germline, CDR1 is SGHNT, CDR2 YYREEE (reference sequence). The V segment lost 1 base and the J segment 0 bases; nucleotides outside the gene matches: 8. In DNA, the CDR3 is TGTGCCAGCAGCTTGAGCGCTGGGACAGGGTTCTCCTACGAGCAGTACTTC. Translating gives CASSLSAGTGFSYEQYF.

The V gene is TRBV7-9, the J gene TRBJ1-4; 11 positions match TRBD1. This CDR3 comprises 18 residues. Trimming removed 4 bases from V and 5 bases from J; junction bases left unmatched: 12. CDR1 is SEHNR, CDR2 FQNEAQ, per germline (reference sequence). The CDR3 sequence: CASSSPRDRGWPNEKLFF. CDR3 in DNA: TGTGCCAGCAGCTCGCCCCGGGACAGGGGGTGGCCCAATGAAAAACTGTTTTTT.